This TCR beta chain was obtained from a study of blood T cell repertoires in COVID-19 (dated by TCRdb to 2020 to 2022). With regard to the full study: Collaborator samples came from the United States, Italy and Spain and covered acute and convalescent phases of COVID-19. The material from the prospective study consisted of cDNA or gDNA derived from T cells, B-cell-depleted T cells, or PBMCs. Subjects who had been exposed to COVID-19, were actively infected with it, or had recovered from it provided the deeply sampled blood TCRbeta repertoires that made up the dataset. The repertoires were made available in a free public database intended to serve as a resource for research on the immune response to SARS-CoV-2. Samples came from the ongoing ImmuneRACE study (first 160 participants) plus 1,254 subjects from 6 global collaborators. A de-identified subject ID, COVID-19 status, age in years and sex were almost always included in the sample metadata. HLA class I and class II types, where available, came from metadata supplied by the sample provider rather than from assay-based typing.

Study-wide conclusions, independent of this receptor: The amount of clinical and demographic metadata varied by source and participant and was provided uncurated.

As to this clone: It lacks a known antigen. No base quality information exists; no much larger clone differs at one position.

The collaborating institutions used their own protocols to collect whole blood in K2EDTA tubes. Collaborator samples were shipped for TCRbeta analysis as frozen whole blood, isolated PBMCs, or DNA extracted from either sample type. The immunoSEQ Assay, a bias-controlled multiplex PCR, was used to amplify TCRbeta CDR3 regions from genomic DNA. The study's own analysis went as follows. The number of nucleated cells in each sample was estimated from the amplification of reference gene primers within the assay. To quantify the absolute abundance of each unique TCRbeta CDR3 rearrangement, sequence reads were collapsed and filtered. For each sample, productive Simpson clonality was calculated as the square root of Simpson's diversity index over productive rearrangements. The immuneACCESS repertoire file appears here via TCRdb, limited to in-frame rearrangements. These files lack a portion of the clones; in checked studies, under half of the deficit traces to unresolved V genes, and the cause of the others is not known. V and J calls and clone size are given by that table; D and trimming were obtained from the DNA. The sample includes more than 90,000 clones, with around 85% observed a single time. Together, the top ten hold over 10% of the sample.

The germline V gene encodes CDR1 LNHDA and CDR2 SQIVND (reference sequence). Including the terminal cysteine and phenylalanine, the CDR3 comprises 14 residues. This entry keeps only the CDR3 DNA: 42 bases, framed from base 1. The germline ends are 16 bases apart after V is trimmed by 11 bases and J by 0 bases. Sequencing input: peripheral blood. This receptor chain uses TRBV19 and TRBJ2-5, with the D gene uncertain. This clonotype was obtained from a human donor in a cohort sampled during active COVID-19. CDR3 sequence: CAPRRSLYQETQYF. The DNA sequence is TGTGCCCCCCGCCGGTCCCTGTACCAAGAGACCCAGTACTTC. The entire variable domain, with the stretches around the CDR3 drawn from the reference TRBV19 and TRBJ2-5 proteins, is DGGITQSPKYLFRKEGQNVTLSCEQNLNHDAMYWYRQDPGQGLRLIYYSQIVNDFQKGDIAEGYSVSREKKESFPLTVTSAQKNPTAFYLCAPRRSLYQETQYFGPGTRLLVL.